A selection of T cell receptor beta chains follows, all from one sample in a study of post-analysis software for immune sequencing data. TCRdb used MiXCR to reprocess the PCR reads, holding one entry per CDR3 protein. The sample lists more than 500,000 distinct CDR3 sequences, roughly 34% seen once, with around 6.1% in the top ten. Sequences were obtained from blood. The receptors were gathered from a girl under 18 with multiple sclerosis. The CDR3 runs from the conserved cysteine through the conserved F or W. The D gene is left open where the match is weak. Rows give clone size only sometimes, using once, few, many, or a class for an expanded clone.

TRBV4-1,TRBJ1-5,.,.,CASSGHISNQPQHF,TGCGCCAGTTCGGGACATATTAGCAATCAGCCCCAGCATTTT
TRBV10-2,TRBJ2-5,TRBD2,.,CASSEPGLAGPYQETQYF,TGCGCCAGCAGTGAGCCGGGACTAGCGGGACCGTACCAAGAGACCCAGTACTTC
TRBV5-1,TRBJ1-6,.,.,CASSSRGTYNSPLHF,TGCGCCAGCAGCTCCAGGGGCACCTATAATTCACCCCTCCACTTT
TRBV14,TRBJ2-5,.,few,CASSRRQSQETQYF,TGTGCCAGCAGCCGGAGACAGTCTCAGGAGACCCAGTACTTC
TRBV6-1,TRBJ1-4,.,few,CASSESTTNEKLFF,TGTGCCAGCAGTGAATCAACAACTAATGAAAAACTGTTTTTT
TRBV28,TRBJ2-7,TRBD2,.,CASRPHWTSGGHEQYF,TGTGCCAGCAGACCTCACTGGACTAGCGGGGGCCACGAGCAGTACTTC
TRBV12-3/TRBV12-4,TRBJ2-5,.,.,CASSWRQQETQYF,TGTGCCAGCAGTTGGCGGCAGCAAGAGACCCAGTACTTC
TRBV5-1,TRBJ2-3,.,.,CASSLAAFTDTQYF,TGCGCCAGCAGCTTGGCGGCCTTCACAGATACGCAGTATTTT
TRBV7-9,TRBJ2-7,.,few,CASSPSTGLYEQYF,TGTGCCAGCAGCCCAAGTACAGGGCTGTACGAGCAGTACTTC
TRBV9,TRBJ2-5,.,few,CASSVGGTASGTQYF,TGTGCCAGCAGCGTAGGGGGGACCGCATCTGGGACCCAGTACTTC
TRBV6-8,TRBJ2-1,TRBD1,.,CASSYSGTGGYNEQFF,TGTGCCAGCAGTTACTCGGGGACAGGGGGTTACAATGAGCAGTTCTTC
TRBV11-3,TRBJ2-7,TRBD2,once,CVSSLSGDGSYEQYF,TGTGTCAGCAGCCTCAGCGGGGATGGGTCCTACGAGCAGTACTTC
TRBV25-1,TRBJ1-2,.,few,CASSEHRAGYTF,TGTGCCAGCAGTGAACACAGGGCTGGCTACACCTTC
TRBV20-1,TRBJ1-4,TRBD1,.,CSASETGGNEKLFF,TGCAGTGCTAGTGAGACAGGGGGTAATGAAAAACTGTTTTTT
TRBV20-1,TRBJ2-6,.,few,CSASKTAAGANVLTF,TGCAGTGCTAGTAAAACCGCGGCTGGGGCCAACGTCCTGACTTTC
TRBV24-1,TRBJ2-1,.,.,CATSDLGPQGWFF,TGTGCCACCAGTGATTTGGGTCCGCAGGGGTGGTTCTTC
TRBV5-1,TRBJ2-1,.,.,CASSFLSQGSHEQFF,TGCGCCAGCAGCTTCTTATCCCAGGGGTCCCATGAGCAGTTCTTC
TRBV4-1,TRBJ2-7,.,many,CASSHGPSYEQYF,TGCGCCAGCAGCCATGGACCATCCTACGAGCAGTACTTC
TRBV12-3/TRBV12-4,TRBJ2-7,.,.,CASSWVQARGEQYF,TGTGCCAGCAGTTGGGTACAGGCACGGGGCGAGCAGTACTTC
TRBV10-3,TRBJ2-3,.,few,CATLGDRTDTQYF,TGTGCCACCCTAGGGGATCGCACAGATACGCAGTATTTT
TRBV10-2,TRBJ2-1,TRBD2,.,CASSTSGVGYEQFF,TGCGCCAGCAGCACTAGCGGGGTGGGTTATGAGCAGTTCTTC
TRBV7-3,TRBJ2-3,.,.,CASSSPGPFTDTQYF,TGTGCCAGCAGCTCGCCGGGACCCTTCACAGATACGCAGTATTTT
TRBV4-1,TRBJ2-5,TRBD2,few,CASSSPSGVLETQYF,TGCGCCAGCAGCTCCCCTAGCGGGGTTCTGGAGACCCAGTACTTC
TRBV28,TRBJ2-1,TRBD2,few,CASSSAPSGLAGYEQFF,TGTGCCAGCAGTTCCGCCCCATCAGGGCTAGCGGGCTATGAGCAGTTCTTC
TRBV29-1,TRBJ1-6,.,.,CSGLSGGALHF,TGCAGCGGATTGTCCGGGGGGGCCCTCCACTTT
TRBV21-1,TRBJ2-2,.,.,CASSKAPVELFF,TGTGCCAGCAGCAAAGCGCCGGTGGAGCTGTTTTTT
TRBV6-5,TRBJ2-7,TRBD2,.,CASSRLAGQESQYF,TGTGCCAGCAGCCGACTAGCGGGACAAGAGTCCCAGTACTTC
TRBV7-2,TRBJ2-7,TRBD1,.,CASSRLTGAYEQYF,TGTGCCAGCAGCCGACTGACAGGGGCCTACGAGCAGTACTTC
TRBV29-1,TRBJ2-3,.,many,CSVDPGRGLYF,TGCAGCGTTGACCCGGGGAGGGGGTTGTATTTT
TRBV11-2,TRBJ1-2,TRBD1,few,CASSQRTGTNNYGYTF,TGTGCCAGCAGCCAGAGGACAGGGACTAATAACTATGGCTACACCTTC
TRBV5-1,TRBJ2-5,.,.,CASSSGSGRGGETQYF,TGCGCCAGCAGTAGCGGGTCAGGACGCGGGGGCGAGACCCAGTACTTC
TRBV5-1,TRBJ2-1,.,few,CASSTTGPNEQFF,TGCGCCAGCAGCACGACAGGACCCAATGAGCAGTTCTTC
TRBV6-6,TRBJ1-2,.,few,CASSYGGRRDYGYTF,TGTGCCAGCAGTTATGGGGGGCGGAGAGACTATGGCTACACCTTC
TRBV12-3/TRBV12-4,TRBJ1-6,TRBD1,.,CASSLRTGNSPLHF,TGTGCCAGCAGTCTGAGGACAGGGAATTCACCCCTCCACTTT
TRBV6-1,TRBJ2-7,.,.,CASSDSLFSNEQYF,TGTGCCAGCAGTGACTCGCTTTTTTCCAATGAGCAGTACTTC
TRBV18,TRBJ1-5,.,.,CASSPDGSRFSNQPQHF,TGTGCCAGCTCACCGGACGGGTCCCGATTTAGCAATCAGCCCCAGCATTTT
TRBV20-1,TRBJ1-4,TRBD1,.,CSARGTGTTNEKLFF,TGCAGTGCTAGAGGGACAGGGACAACTAATGAAAAACTGTTTTTT
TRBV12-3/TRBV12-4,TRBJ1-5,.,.,CASSLPFMPQHF,TGTGCCAGCAGTCTCCCTTTTATGCCCCAGCATTTT
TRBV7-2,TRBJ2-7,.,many,CASSAAARAVYEQYF,TGTGCCAGCAGCGCGGCGGCCAGGGCTGTCTACGAGCAGTACTTC
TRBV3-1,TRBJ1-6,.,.,CASSRQSYNSPLHF,TGTGCCAGCTCCCGACAGAGCTATAATTCACCCCTCCACTTT